A single T cell receptor beta chain is shown here with its context. Its target is unknown. Oncomine TCR Beta short-read sequencing was applied to DNA from cultured CD4+ T cells. From the PCR reads, TCRdb called clonotypes with MiXCR, one entry per CDR3 protein. In the table there are some 15,000 distinct CDR3 sequences, approximately 49% of which are singletons. The data belong to a study of vaccination and CD4 T cells after COVID-19. Study overall: Six men and four women formed the convalescents, two being Hispanic. It was a median around 92 days after diagnosis, with a range of 35 to 161, that post-COVID samples were drawn. Stimulation of the cells used overlapping spike peptide pools from SARS-CoV-2 and from the common cold coronaviruses HCoV-NL63, HCoV-OC43 and HCoV-229E. Control cultures were given a CEFX pool, an HIV-1 Nef pool, or no peptide.

The treatment is: approximately nine-day PBMC culture with coronavirus spike peptide pools or control peptides (ViraFEST assay). V was pared by 7 bases and J by 4 bases, with 16 bases between. Looked up from germline, CDR1 is MDHEN and CDR2 is SYDVKM. CDR3 size: 14 residues. This receptor was obtained from a human donor who had recovered from COVID-19. Material for sequencing was CD4+ T cells from blood, cultured in vitro. This chain uses TRBV28 with TRBJ2-5; D possibly uses TRBD1 or TRBD2 (6 bases each). The CDR3 DNA sequence: TGTGCCAGCACTTCGTTCGGGGGCCCAGAGACCCAGTACTTC. Amino acid sequence: CASTSFGGPETQYF.